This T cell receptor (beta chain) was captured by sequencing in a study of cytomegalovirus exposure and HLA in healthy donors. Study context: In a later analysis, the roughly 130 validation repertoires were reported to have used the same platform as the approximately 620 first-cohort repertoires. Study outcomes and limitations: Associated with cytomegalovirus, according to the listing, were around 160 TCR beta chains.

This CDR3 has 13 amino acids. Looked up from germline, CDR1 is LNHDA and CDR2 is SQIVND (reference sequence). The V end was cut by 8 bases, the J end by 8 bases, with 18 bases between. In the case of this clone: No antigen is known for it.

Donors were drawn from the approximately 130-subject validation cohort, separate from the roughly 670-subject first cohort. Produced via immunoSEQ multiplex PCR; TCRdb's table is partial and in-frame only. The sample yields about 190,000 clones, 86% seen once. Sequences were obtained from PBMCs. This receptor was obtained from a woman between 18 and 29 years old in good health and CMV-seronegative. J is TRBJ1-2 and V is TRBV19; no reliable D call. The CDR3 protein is CASLRFGKMGYTF. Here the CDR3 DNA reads TGTGCCAGTTTAAGGTTCGGGAAGATGGGCTACACCTTC. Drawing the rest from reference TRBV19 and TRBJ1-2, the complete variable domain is DGGITQSPKYLFRKEGQNVTLSCEQNLNHDAMYWYRQDPGQGLRLIYYSQIVNDFQKGDIAEGYSVSREKKESFPLTVTSAQKNPTAFYLCASLRFGKMGYTFGSGTRLTVV.